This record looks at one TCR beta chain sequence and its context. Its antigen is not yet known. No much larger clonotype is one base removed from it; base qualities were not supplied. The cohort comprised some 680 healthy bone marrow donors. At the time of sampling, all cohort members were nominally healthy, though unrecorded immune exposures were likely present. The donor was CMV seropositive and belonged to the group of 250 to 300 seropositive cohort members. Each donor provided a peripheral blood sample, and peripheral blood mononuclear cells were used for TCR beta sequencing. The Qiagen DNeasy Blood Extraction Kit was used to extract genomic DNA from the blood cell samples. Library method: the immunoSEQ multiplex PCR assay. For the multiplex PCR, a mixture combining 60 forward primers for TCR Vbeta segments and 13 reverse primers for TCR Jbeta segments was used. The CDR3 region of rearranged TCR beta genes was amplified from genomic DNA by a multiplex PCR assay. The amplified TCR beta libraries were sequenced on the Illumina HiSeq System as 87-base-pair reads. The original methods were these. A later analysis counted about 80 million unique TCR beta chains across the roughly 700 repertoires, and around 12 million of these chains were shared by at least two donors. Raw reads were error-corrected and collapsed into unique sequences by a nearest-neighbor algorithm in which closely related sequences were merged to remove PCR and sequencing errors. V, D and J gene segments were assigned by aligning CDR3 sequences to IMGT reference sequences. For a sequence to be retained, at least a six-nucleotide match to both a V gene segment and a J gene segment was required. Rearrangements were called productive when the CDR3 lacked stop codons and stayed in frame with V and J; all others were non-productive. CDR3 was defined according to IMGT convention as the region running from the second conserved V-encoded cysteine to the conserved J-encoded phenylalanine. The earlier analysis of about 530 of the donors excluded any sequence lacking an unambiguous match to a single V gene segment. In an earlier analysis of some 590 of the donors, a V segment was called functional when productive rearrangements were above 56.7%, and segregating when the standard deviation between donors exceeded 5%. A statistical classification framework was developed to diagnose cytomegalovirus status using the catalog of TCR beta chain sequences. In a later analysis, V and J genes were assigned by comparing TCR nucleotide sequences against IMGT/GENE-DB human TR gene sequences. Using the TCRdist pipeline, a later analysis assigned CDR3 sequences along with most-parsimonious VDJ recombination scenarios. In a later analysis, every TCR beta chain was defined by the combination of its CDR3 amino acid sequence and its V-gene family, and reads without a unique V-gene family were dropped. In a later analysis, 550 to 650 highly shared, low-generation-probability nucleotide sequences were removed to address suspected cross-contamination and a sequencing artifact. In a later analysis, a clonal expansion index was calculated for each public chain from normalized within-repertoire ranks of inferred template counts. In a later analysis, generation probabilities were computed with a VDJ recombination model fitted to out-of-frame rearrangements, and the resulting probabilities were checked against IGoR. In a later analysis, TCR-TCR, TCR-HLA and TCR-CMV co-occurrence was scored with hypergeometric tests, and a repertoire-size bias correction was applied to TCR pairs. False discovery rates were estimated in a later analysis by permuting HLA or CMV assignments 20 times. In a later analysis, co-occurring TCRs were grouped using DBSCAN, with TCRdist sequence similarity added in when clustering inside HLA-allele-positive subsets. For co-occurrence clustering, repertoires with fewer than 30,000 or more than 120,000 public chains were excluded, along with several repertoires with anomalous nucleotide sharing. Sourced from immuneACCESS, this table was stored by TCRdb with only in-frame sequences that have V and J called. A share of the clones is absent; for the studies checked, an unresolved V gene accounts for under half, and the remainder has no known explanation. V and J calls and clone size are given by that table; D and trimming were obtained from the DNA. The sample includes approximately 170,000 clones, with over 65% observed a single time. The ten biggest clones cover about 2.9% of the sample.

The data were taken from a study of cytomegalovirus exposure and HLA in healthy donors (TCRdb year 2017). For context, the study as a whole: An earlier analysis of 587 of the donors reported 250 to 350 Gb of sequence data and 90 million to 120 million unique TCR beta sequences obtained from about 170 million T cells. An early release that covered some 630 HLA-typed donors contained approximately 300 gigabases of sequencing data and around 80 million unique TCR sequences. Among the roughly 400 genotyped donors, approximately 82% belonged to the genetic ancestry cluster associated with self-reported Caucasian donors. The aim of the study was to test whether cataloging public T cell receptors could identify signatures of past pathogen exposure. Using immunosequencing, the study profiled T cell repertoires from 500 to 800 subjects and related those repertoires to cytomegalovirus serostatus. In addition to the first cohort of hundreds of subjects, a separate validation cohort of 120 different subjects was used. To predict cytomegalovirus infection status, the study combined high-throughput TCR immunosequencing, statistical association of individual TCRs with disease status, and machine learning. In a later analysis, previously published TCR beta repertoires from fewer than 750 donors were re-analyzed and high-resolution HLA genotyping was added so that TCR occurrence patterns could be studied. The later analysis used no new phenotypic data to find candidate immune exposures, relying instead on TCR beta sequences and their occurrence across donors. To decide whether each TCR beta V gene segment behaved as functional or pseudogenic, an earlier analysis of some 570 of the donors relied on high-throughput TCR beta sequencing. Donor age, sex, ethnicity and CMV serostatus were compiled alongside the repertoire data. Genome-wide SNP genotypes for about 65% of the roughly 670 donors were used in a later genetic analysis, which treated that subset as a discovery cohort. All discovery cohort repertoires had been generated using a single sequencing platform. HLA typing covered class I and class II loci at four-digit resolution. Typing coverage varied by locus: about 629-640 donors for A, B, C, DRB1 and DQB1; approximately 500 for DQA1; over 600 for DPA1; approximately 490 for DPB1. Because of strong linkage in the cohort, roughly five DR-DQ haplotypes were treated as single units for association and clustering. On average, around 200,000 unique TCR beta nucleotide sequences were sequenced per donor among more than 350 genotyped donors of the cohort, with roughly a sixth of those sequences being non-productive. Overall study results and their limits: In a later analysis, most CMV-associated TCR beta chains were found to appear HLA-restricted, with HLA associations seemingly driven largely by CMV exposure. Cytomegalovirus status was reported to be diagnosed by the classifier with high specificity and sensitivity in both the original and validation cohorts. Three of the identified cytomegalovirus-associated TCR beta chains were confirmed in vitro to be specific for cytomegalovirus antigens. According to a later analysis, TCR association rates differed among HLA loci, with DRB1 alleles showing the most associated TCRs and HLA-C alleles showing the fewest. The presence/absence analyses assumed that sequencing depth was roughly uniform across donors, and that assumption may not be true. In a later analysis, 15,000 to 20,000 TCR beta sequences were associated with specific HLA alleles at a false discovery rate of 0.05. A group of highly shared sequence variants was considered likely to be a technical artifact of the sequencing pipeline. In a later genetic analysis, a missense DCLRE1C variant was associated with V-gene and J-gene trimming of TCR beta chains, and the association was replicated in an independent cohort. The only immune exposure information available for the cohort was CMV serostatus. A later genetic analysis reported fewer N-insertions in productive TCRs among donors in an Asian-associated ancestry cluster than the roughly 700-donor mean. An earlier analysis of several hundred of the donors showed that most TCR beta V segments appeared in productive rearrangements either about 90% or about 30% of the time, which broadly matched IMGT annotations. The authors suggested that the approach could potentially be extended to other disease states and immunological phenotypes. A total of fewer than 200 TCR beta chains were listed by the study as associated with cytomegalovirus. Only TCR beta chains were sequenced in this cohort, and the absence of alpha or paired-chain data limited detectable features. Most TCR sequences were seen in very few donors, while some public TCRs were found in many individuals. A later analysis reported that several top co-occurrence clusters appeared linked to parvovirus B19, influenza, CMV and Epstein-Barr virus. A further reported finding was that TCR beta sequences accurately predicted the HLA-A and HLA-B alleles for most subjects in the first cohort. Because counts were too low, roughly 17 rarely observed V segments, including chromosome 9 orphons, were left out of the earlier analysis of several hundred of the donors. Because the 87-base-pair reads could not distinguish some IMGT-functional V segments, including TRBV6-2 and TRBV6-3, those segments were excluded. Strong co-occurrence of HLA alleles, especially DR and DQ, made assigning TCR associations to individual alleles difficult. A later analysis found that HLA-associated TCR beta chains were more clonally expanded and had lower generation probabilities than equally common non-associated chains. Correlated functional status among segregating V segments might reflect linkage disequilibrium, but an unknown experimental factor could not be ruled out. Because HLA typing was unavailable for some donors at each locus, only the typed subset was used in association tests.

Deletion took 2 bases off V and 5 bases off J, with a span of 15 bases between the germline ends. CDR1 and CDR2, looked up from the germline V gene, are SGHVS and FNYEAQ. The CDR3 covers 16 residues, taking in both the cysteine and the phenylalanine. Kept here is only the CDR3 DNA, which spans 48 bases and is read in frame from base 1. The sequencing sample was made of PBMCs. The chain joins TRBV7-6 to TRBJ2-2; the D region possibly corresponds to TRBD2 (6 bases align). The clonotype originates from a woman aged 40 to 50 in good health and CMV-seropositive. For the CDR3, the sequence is CASSLSAGRKTGELFF. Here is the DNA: TGTGCCAGCAGCTTAAGCGCGGGGAGGAAGACCGGGGAGCTGTTTTTT.